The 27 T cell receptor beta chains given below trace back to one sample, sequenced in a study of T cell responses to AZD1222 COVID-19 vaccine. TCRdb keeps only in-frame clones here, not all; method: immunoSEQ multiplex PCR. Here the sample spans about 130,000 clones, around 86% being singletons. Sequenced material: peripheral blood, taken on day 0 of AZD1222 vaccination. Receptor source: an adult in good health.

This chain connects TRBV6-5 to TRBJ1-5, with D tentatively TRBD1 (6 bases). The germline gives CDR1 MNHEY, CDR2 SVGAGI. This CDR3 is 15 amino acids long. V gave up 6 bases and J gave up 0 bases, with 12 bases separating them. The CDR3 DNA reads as TGTGCCAGCAGCCCACAGGGACTTAGCAATCAGCCCCAGCATTTT. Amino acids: CASSPQGLSNQPQHF.

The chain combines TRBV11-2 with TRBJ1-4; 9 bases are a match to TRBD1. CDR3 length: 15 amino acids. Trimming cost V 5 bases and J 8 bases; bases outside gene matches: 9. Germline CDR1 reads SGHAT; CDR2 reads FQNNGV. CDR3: CASSPGTGPWEKLFF. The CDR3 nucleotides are TGTGCCAGCAGCCCCGGGACAGGGCCTTGGGAAAAACTGTTTTTT.

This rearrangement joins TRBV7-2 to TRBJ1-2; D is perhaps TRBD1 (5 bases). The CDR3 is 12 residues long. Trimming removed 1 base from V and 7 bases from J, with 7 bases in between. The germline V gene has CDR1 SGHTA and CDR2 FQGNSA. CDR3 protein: CASSLDGGGYTF. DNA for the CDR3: TGTGCCAGCAGCTTAGATGGGGGTGGCTACACCTTC.

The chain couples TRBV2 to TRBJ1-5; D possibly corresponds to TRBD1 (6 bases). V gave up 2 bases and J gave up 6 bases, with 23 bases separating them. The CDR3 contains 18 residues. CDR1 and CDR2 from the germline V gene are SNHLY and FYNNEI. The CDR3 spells CASSERVQGYRPGQPQHF. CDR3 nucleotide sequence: TGTGCCAGCAGTGAAAGGGTCCAGGGGTACAGGCCCGGTCAGCCCCAGCATTTT. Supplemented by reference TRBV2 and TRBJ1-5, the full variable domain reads EPEVTQTPSHQVTQMGQEVILRCVPISNHLYFYWYRQILGQKVEFLVSFYNNEISEKSEIFDDQFSVERPDGSNFTLKIRSTKLEDSAMYFCASSERVQGYRPGQPQHFGDGTRLSIL.

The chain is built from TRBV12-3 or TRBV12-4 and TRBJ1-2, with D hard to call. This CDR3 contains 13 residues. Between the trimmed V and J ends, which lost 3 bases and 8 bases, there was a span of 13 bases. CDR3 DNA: TGTGCCAGCAGTTTGGCGGGGAGAGGAGGCTACACCTTC. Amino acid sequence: CASSLAGRGGYTF.

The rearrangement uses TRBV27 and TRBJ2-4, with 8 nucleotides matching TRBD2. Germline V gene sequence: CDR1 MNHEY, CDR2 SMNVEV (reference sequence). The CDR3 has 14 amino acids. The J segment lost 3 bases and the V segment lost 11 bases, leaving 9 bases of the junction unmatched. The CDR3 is CAAAGGDGKNIQYF. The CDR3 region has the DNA TGTGCCGCGGCGGGGGGAGATGGCAAAAACATTCAGTACTTC.

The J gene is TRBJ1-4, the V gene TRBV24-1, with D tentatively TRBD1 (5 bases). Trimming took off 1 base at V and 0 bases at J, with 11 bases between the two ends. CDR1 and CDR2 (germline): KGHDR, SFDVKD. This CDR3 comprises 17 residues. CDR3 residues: CATSDFEGAATNEKLFF. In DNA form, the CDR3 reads TGTGCCACCAGTGATTTTGAAGGGGCTGCAACTAATGAAAAACTGTTTTTT.

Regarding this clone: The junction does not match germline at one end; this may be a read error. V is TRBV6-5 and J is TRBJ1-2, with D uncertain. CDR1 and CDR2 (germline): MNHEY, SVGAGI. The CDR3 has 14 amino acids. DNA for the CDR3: TGTGCAAGCAAGTTTTTAGCGGCCAATTATGGCTACACCTTC. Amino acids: CASKFLAANYGYTF.

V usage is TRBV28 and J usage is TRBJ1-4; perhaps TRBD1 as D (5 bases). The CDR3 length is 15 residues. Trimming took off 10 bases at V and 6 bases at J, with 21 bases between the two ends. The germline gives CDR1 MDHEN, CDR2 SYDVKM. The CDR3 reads CATSLLLGGDEKLFF. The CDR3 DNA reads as TGTGCCACCAGCCTGCTCTTGGGGGGGGATGAAAAACTGTTTTTT.

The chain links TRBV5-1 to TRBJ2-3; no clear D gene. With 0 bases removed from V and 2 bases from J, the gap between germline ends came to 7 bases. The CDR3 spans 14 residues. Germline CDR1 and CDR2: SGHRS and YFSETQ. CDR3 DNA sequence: TGCGCCAGCAGCTTGGCCAGTCCCACAGATACGCAGTATTTT. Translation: CASSLASPTDTQYF.

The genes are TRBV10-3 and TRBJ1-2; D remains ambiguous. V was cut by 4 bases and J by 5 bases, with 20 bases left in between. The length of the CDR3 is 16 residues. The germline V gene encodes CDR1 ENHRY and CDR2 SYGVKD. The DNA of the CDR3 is TGTGCCATCAGTGGTGCCACGGAACCGGCCCCGTATGGCTACACCTTC. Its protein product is CAISGATEPAPYGYTF.

Here the CDR3 DNA reads TGCGCCAGCAGCCAAAGTCTGGGGGTCTCCTACGAGCAGTACTTC. It yields the protein CASSQSLGVSYEQYF. The V call is TRBV4-3, the J call TRBJ2-7; D may correspond to TRBD1 or TRBD2 (5 bases each). The CDR3 length is 15 residues. Trimming cost V 2 bases and J 0 bases, with 11 bases left between them. Germline V gene sequence: CDR1 LGHNA, CDR2 YSLEER.

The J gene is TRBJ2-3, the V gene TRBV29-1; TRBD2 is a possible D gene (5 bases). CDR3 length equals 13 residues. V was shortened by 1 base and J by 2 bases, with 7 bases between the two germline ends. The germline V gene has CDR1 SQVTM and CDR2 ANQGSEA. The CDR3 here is CSVEGRTTDTQYF. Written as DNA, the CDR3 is TGCAGCGTTGAAGGGAGGACCACAGATACGCAGTATTTT.

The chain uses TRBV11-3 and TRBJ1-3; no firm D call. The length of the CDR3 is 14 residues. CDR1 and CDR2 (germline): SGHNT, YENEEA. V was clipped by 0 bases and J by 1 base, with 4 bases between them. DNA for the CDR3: TGTGCCAGCAGCTTAGATGGGTCTGGAAACACCATATATTTT. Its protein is CASSLDGSGNTIYF.

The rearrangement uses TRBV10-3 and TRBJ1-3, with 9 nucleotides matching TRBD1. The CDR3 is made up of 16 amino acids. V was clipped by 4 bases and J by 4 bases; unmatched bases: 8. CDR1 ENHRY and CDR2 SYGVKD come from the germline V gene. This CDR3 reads CAISGGTGKPGNTIYF. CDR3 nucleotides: TGTGCCATCAGTGGGGGGACAGGGAAGCCCGGAAACACCATATATTTT.

The DNA for the CDR3 is TGTGCCAGCAGTGAACAATTGACAGGGTCCTATGGCTACACCTTC. It is translated as CASSEQLTGSYGYTF. This chain uses TRBV6-1 with TRBJ1-2; TRBD1 agrees at 7 bases. CDR1 MNHNS and CDR2 SASEGT come from the germline V gene. J gave up 4 bases and V 2 bases, and 7 bases lay outside the gene matches. The CDR3 contains 15 residues.

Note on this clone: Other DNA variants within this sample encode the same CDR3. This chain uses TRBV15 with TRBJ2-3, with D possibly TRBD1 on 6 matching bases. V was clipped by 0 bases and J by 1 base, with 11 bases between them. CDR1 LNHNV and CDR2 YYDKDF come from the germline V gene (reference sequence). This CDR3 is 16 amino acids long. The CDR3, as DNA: TGTGCCACCAGCAGAGATAGAGGGGGACGCACAGATACGCAGTATTTT. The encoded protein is CATSRDRGGRTDTQYF.

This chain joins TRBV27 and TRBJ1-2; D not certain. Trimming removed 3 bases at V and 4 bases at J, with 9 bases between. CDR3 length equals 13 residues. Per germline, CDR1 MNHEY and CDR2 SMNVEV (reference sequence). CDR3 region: CASSFTASYGYTF. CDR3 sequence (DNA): TGTGCCAGCAGTTTTACAGCGAGCTATGGCTACACCTTC.

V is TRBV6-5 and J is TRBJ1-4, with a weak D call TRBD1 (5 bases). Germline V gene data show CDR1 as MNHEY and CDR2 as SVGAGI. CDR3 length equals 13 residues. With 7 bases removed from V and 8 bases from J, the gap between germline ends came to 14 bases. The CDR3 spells CASIRGTGEKLFF. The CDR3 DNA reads TGTGCCAGCATAAGGGGAACGGGAGAAAAACTGTTTTTT.

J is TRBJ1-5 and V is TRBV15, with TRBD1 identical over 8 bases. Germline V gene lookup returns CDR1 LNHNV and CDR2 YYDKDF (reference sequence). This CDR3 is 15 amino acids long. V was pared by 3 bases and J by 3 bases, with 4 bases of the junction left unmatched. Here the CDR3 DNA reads TGTGCCACCAGCAGGGGACAGGTTCACAATCAGCCCCAGCATTTT. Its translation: CATSRGQVHNQPQHF.

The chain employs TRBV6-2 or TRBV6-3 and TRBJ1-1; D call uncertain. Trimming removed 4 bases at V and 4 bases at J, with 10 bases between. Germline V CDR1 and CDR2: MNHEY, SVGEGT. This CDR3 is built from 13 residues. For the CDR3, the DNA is TGTGCCAGCAGTTTCGAGGGCCCCACTGAAGCTTTCTTT. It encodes CASSFEGPTEAFF.

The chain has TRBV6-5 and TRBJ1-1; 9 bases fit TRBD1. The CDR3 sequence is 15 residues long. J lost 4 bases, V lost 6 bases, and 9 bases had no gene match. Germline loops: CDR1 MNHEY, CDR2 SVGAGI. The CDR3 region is CASSRDRVVSTEAFF. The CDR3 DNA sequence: TGTGCCAGCAGCCGGGACAGGGTGGTGAGCACTGAAGCTTTCTTT.

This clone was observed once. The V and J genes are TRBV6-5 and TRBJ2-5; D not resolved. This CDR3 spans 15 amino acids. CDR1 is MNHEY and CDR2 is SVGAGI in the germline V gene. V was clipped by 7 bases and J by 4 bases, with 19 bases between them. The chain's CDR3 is CASIFAPNGRETQYF. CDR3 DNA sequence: TGTGCCAGCATTTTTGCTCCAAACGGACGAGAGACCCAGTACTTC.

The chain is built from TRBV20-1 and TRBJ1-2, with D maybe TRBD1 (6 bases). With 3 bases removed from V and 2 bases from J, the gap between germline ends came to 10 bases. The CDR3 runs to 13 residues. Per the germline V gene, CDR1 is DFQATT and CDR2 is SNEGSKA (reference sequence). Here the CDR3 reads CSASTGPNYGYTF. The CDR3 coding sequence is TGCAGTGCTAGTACAGGGCCCAACTATGGCTACACCTTC.

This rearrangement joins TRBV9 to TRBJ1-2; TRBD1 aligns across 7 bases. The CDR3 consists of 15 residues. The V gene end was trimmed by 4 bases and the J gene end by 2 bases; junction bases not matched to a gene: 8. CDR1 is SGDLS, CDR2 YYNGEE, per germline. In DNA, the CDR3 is TGTGCCAGCAGCTTCAGAGACAGGGCGAACTATGGCTACACCTTC. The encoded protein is CASSFRDRANYGYTF.

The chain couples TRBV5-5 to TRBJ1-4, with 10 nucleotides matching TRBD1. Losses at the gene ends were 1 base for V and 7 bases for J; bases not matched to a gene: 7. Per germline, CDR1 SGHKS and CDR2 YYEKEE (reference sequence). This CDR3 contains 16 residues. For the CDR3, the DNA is TGTGCCAGCAGCTTGCCCCCAGGGACAGGGGTTGAAAAACTGTTTTTT. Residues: CASSLPPGTGVEKLFF.

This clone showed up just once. DNA of the CDR3: TGTGCCAGCAGGACTGGAAGGAACTATGGCTACACCTTC. Its translation: CASRTGRNYGYTF. The V and J genes are TRBV28 and TRBJ1-2; D not resolved. With 6 bases removed from V and 2 bases from J, the gap between germline ends came to 10 bases. CDR1 MDHEN and CDR2 SYDVKM come from the germline V gene. CDR3 length equals 13 residues.